This T cell receptor (beta chain) was captured in a study of cytomegalovirus exposure and HLA in healthy donors. As concerns this clone: What it binds is unknown.

Study-level results: In vitro assays verified that three CMV-associated chains recognized CMV antigens specifically. In the 95 to 150 validation repertoires, just under 95% of cluster scores exceeded 0, per a later analysis.

Assay: immunoSEQ multiplex PCR; the TCRdb copy retains only in-frame clones and omits some. The table lists some 320,000 clones, approximately 90% of them singletons. What was sequenced was PBMCs. This TCR was sampled from a woman aged 25 to 45 in good health and CMV-seropositive.

This chain's CDR3 is CASSSGLATYEQYF. The CDR3, as DNA: TGTGCCAGCAGCTCGGGACTAGCGACCTACGAGCAGTACTTC. The chain recombines TRBV11-2 with TRBJ2-7; 10 nucleotides agree with TRBD2. Looked up from germline, CDR1 is SGHAT and CDR2 is FQNNGV. The CDR3 runs 14 residues. Losses at the gene ends were 4 bases for V and 2 bases for J; bases not matched to a gene: 2. Full variable domain (outside the CDR3, taken from reference TRBV11-2 and TRBJ2-7): EAGVAQSPRYKIIEKRQSVAFWCNPISGHATLYWYQQILGQGPKLLIQFQNNGVVDDSQLPKDRFSAERLKGVDSTLKIQPAKLEDSAVYLCASSSGLATYEQYFGPGTRLTVT.